Following are 4 T cell receptor beta chains from one sample sequenced in a study of early T cells in non-severe SARS-CoV-2 infection. From the 5' RACE reads, TCRdb called clonotypes with MiXCR, one entry per CDR3 protein. The table shows approximately 58,000 distinct CDR3 sequences, with more than 9% occurring only once. Sequenced input: whole blood. These receptors originate from an adult who was a healthcare worker with PCR-confirmed SARS-CoV-2 infection or an uninfected control (not recorded which).

This clonotype was seen repeatedly, ten times or more. This chain connects TRBV29-1 to TRBJ2-3; D unresolved. Per germline, CDR1 SQVTM and CDR2 ANQGSEA. This CDR3 has 11 residues. The germline V and J ends were trimmed by 4 bases and 4 bases, with 6 bases remaining between them. The CDR3 DNA sequence: TGCAGCGTTGGTGTTCCAGATACGCAGTATTTT. Its translation: CSVGVPDTQYF.

This clonotype occurred many times. CDR3 in DNA: TGCAGCGTTGTTCCCCTACAACCTGGCTATACGCAGTATTTT. Encoded protein: CSVVPLQPGYTQYF. The chain has TRBV29-1 and TRBJ2-3; unclear D gene. Germline values: CDR1 SQVTM, CDR2 ANQGSEA. Trimming took 4 bases from V and 7 from J, leaving 18 bases between them. The CDR3 runs to 14 residues.

The chain links TRBV28 to TRBJ2-7, with 9 nucleotides matching TRBD2. Trimming cost V 6 bases and J 0 bases; bases outside gene matches: 0. Per the germline V gene, CDR1 is MDHEN and CDR2 is SYDVKM. CDR3 length: 13 amino acids. The CDR3 DNA is TGTGCCAGCAGGCGGGGGGGCTCCTACGAGCAGTACTTC. Translated: CASRRGGSYEQYF.

The gene calls are TRBV28 and TRBJ1-5, with TRBD1 as a possible D gene (5 bases). Looked up from germline, CDR1 is MDHEN and CDR2 is SYDVKM. V lost 2 bases and J 7 bases, leaving 15 bases between the germline ends. CDR3 length: 15 residues. CDR3 sequence reads: CASSLPGRYIQPQHF. The DNA of the CDR3 is TGTGCCAGCAGTTTACCAGGGCGCTATATACAGCCCCAGCATTTT.